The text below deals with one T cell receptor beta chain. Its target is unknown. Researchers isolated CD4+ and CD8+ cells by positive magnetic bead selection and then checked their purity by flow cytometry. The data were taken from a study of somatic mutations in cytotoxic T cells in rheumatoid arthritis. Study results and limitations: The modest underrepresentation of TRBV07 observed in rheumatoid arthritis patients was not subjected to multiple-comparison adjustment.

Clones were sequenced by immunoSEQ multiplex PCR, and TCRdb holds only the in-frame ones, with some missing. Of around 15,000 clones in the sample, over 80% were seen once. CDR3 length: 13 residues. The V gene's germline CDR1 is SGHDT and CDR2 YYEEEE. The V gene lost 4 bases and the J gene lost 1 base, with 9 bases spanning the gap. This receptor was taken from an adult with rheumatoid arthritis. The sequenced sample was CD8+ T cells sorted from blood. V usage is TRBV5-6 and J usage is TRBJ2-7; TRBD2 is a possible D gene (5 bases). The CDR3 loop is CASSPEGSYEQYF. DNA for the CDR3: TGTGCCAGCAGCCCCGAGGGATCCTACGAGCAGTACTTC.